Listed below are T cell receptor beta chains from one sample, sequenced in a study of T cell responses to AZD1222 COVID-19 vaccine. Repertoires were generated with immunoSEQ multiplex PCR, while TCRdb's copy carries only in-frame clones and drops some. The sample has 150,000 to 200,000 clones, almost 95% seen once. The material sequenced was peripheral blood, taken on day 0 of AZD1222 vaccination. These receptors originate from an adult in good health. Each CDR3 is given with its conserved first and last residue. Clone size is shown for a subset of rows, as once, few, many or a class of expanded clone.

v_call clone_size cdr3_aa
TRBV20-1 few CSASRRGGYTF
TRBV4-1 NA CASSQGQVRNQPQHF
TRBV11-3 NA CASSLDFTADTEAFF
TRBV27 NA CASSFSAGELFF
TRBV6-5 NA CACQSLSGYEQYF
TRBV6-2/TRBV6-3 few CASSYIENSPLHF
TRBV6-1 NA CASSEAKVRNTIYF
TRBV7-3 NA CASSSKSTSGRETQYF
TRBV7-2 NA CASSLQWSGNTIYF
TRBV19 NA CASSTDRRYEQYF
TRBV7-9 NA CASSLERDRGQPQHF
TRBV6-5 NA CASSYATSTDTQYF
TRBV7-6 NA CASSKTRGRQETQYF
TRBV6-6 NA CASQGVGQGMSYEQYF
TRBV9 NA CASSAGRLARGETQYF
TRBV6-1 NA CASSEKRGTGSGNTIYF
TRBV6-6 NA CASSTGGAWQPQHF
TRBV19 NA CASSRQGGQPQHF
TRBV18 NA CASSPPSGRDTEAFF
TRBV7-9 NA CASSFTGNTEAFF
TRBV15 NA CATSREQWGLGEKLFF